This entry lists 31 T cell receptor beta chains sequenced from one sample in a study of blood T cell repertoires in COVID-19. The repertoire was sequenced with immunoSEQ multiplex PCR; TCRdb's copy has only in-frame clones and lacks some. The table shows 130,000 or so clones, with roughly 85% occurring only once. Sequencing was performed on peripheral blood. These receptor sequences come from a middle-aged man with acute or convalescent COVID-19.

V is TRBV10-3 and J is TRBJ1-4; possible D gene TRBD1, 6 bases. V lost 3 bases, J lost 7 bases, and 15 bases lay in between. Per the germline V gene, CDR1 is ENHRY and CDR2 is SYGVKD. This CDR3 region has 15 residues. The CDR3 region is CAISDHRESGEKLFF. CDR3 DNA: TGTGCCATCAGTGACCACAGGGAATCCGGTGAAAAACTGTTTTTT.

The chain links TRBV7-8 to TRBJ1-1; TRBD1 matches at 10 bases. The germline gives CDR1 SGHVS, CDR2 FQNEAQ. This CDR3 is 15 amino acids long. Losses at the gene ends were 1 base for V and 6 bases for J; bases not matched to a gene: 5. The CDR3, as DNA: TGTGCCAGCAGCTTAGAAGGCGGGACAGGGGCTGAAGCTTTCTTT. This translates into CASSLEGGTGAEAFF.

V and J are TRBV6-4 and TRBJ1-1; D remains ambiguous. Per the germline V gene, CDR1 is MRHNA and CDR2 is SNTAGT. V shed 4 bases and J shed 6 bases, with 6 bases lying between them. The CDR3 spans 11 residues. DNA for the CDR3: TGTGCCAGCAGTGTTTCGGCTGAAGCTTTCTTT. Protein sequence: CASSVSAEAFF.

The rearrangement uses TRBV7-9 and TRBJ2-7; 10 bases line up with TRBD1. Trimming cost V 5 bases and J 1 base; bases outside gene matches: 5. CDR1 and CDR2 (germline): SEHNR, FQNEAQ (reference sequence). The CDR3 contains 15 residues. CDR3 bases: TGTGCCAGCAGCCCAAGACAGGGGGCTTCCTACGAGCAGTACTTC. It encodes CASSPRQGASYEQYF.

The chain is built from TRBV2 and TRBJ2-5, with a possible D match to TRBD1 (5 bases). Germline CDR1 is SNHLY and CDR2 is FYNNEI. CDR3 length: 15 residues. Trimming removed 2 bases at V and 5 bases at J, with 15 bases between. The CDR3 nucleotides read TGTGCCAGCAGTGAACAGGGAAGGGCTGGGGAGACCCAGTACTTC. This sequence encodes CASSEQGRAGETQYF.

The chain has TRBV7-2 and TRBJ2-1, with D possibly being TRBD2 (5 bases). The CDR3 has 15 amino acids. CDR1 SGHTA and CDR2 FQGNSA come from the germline V gene. The germline V and J ends were trimmed by 5 bases and 0 bases, with 11 bases remaining between them. The CDR3 nucleotides are TGTGCCAGCAGCCCCCGGGGTTCCTCCTACAATGAGCAGTTCTTC. It yields the protein CASSPRGSSYNEQFF.

The rearrangement uses TRBV5-1 and TRBJ1-2, with D possibly TRBD1 on 6 matching bases. V lost 0 bases to trimming and J lost 8 bases, with 14 bases between them. CDR3 size: 14 residues. CDR1 is SGHRS, CDR2 YFSETQ, per germline. The CDR3 nucleotides read TGCGCCAGCAGCTTGGACGGGGGGCGCAACGGCTACACCTTC. It is translated as CASSLDGGRNGYTF.

This chain links TRBV6-5 with TRBJ1-1; D gene ambiguous. There are 13 residues in the CDR3. CDR1 is MNHEY, CDR2 SVGAGI, per germline. Trimming took 6 bases from V and 1 from J, leaving 9 bases between them. CDR3 protein: CASSLDWNTEAFF. The DNA of the CDR3 is TGTGCCAGCAGCCTTGACTGGAACACTGAAGCTTTCTTT.

DNA for the CDR3: TGTGCCAGCAGCCCCGGGGGACGGATATACTACGAGCAGTACTTC. Protein: CASSPGGRIYYEQYF. This rearrangement joins TRBV5-4 to TRBJ2-7, with D perhaps matching TRBD2 (6 bases). This CDR3 contains 15 residues. The germline V and J ends were trimmed by 4 bases and 3 bases, with 17 bases remaining between them. Germline V lookup: CDR1 SGHNT, CDR2 YYREEE (reference sequence).

The chain couples TRBV19 to TRBJ1-5; a weak D match, TRBD1 (5 bases). With 3 bases removed from V and 1 base from J, the gap between germline ends came to 7 bases. This CDR3 is built from 14 residues. Looked up from germline, CDR1 is LNHDA and CDR2 is SQIVND (reference sequence). The CDR3 DNA reads as TGTGCCAGTAGTATGGGGCAGAGCAATCAGCCCCAGCATTTT. It yields the protein CASSMGQSNQPQHF. Filled out from reference TRBV19 and TRBJ1-5, the complete variable domain reads DGGITQSPKYLFRKEGQNVTLSCEQNLNHDAMYWYRQDPGQGLRLIYYSQIVNDFQKGDIAEGYSVSREKKESFPLTVTSAQKNPTAFYLCASSMGQSNQPQHFGDGTRLSIL.

This clone was seen a handful of times. This rearrangement joins TRBV6-1 to TRBJ1-2, with TRBD1 matching over 7 bases. Trimming at V came to 7 bases and at J to 6 bases, leaving 11 bases not matched to a gene. CDR3 length equals 14 residues. CDR1 is MNHNS and CDR2 is SASEGT in the germline V gene. The CDR3 here is CASNLEGQANGYTF. The CDR3 DNA follows: TGTGCCAGCAACCTAGAAGGACAGGCCAATGGCTACACCTTC.

This rearrangement joins TRBV9 to TRBJ2-1; 8 bases map to TRBD2. This CDR3 is 20 amino acids long. Germline assignment: CDR1 SGDLS and CDR2 YYNGEE. Germline trimming cut 0 bases from V and 1 base from J; bases unmatched to any gene: 15. CDR3 in DNA: TGTGCCAGCAGCGTAGGCGGTAGCGGGATCAATGTCATATCCTACAATGAGCAGTTCTTC. Its protein is CASSVGGSGINVISYNEQFF.

In DNA form, the CDR3 reads TGTGCCATCGACCAGGGCTACGAGCAGTACTTC. It is translated as CAIDQGYEQYF. The chain recombines TRBV7-9 with TRBJ2-7; D perhaps matches TRBD1 (5 bases). The CDR3 extends over 11 amino acids. The V end lost 10 bases, the J end lost 3 bases, and 10 bases lay between the germline ends. The V gene's germline CDR1 is SEHNR and CDR2 FQNEAQ (reference sequence). The complete variable domain, with remaining parts taken from reference TRBV7-9 and TRBJ2-7, reads DTGVSQNPRHKITKRGQNVTFRCDPISEHNRLYWYRQTLGQGPEFLTYFQNEAQLEKSRLLSDRFSAERPKGSFSTLEIQRTEQGDSAMYLCAIDQGYEQYFGPGTRLTVT.

The gene calls are TRBV18 and TRBJ1-4, with a tentative D call TRBD1 (6 bases). The CDR3 consists of 15 residues. With 2 bases removed from V and 6 bases from J, the gap between germline ends came to 13 bases. The germline V gene has CDR1 KGHSH and CDR2 LQKENI. The CDR3 here is CASSPNRGADEKLFF. The DNA for the CDR3 is TGTGCCAGCTCACCAAATCGGGGGGCGGATGAAAAACTGTTTTTT.

The chain joins TRBV18 to TRBJ1-2; TRBD1 aligns across 7 bases. Trimming cost V 0 bases and J 6 bases; bases outside gene matches: 4. Looked up from germline, CDR1 is KGHSH and CDR2 is LQKENI. The CDR3 runs 14 residues. The chain's CDR3 is CASSPPWDSHGYTF. CDR3 DNA: TGTGCCAGCTCACCACCCTGGGACAGTCATGGCTACACCTTC.

The gene calls are TRBV4-3 and TRBJ1-4, with D uncertain. CDR3 length equals 17 residues. The germline V gene has CDR1 LGHNA and CDR2 YSLEER. V was shortened by 0 bases and J by 4 bases, with 15 bases between the two germline ends. The CDR3 loop is CASSQDGLRRVNEKLFF. The CDR3 DNA sequence: TGCGCCAGCAGCCAAGACGGACTTCGGAGGGTTAATGAAAAACTGTTTTTT.

The rearrangement joins TRBV4-3 to TRBJ1-2, with a tentative D call TRBD1 (5 bases). Germline-derived CDR1 and CDR2 are LGHNA and YSLEER. The CDR3 sequence is 16 residues long. V was pared by 1 base and J by 2 bases, with 14 bases between. CDR3 DNA sequence: TGCGCCAGCAGCCAAGTAGGGCAGGGAGGGAACTATGGCTACACCTTC. Protein sequence: CASSQVGQGGNYGYTF.

The V gene is TRBV5-1, the J gene TRBJ1-1; possible D gene TRBD1, 5 bases. The V end lost 5 bases, the J end lost 4 bases, and 18 bases lay between the germline ends. The CDR3 is made up of 15 amino acids. Germline assignment: CDR1 SGHRS and CDR2 YFSETQ. The CDR3, as DNA: TGCGCCAGCAGGGAAACCACCAGGGTCGCCACTGAAGCTTTCTTT. Its protein is CASRETTRVATEAFF.

The V and J genes are TRBV9 and TRBJ1-2; 7 bases fit TRBD1. The CDR3 contains 16 residues. V lost 4 bases, J lost 6 bases, and 15 bases stayed unmatched. Looked up from germline, CDR1 is SGDLS and CDR2 is YYNGEE. The CDR3 region is CASSPLRGRGENGYTF. Written as DNA, the CDR3 is TGTGCCAGCAGCCCCCTGAGGGGCAGGGGGGAAAATGGCTACACCTTC.

Of note for this clone: Other DNA sequences of this sample code for an identical CDR3. The CDR3 sequence is CASSLTGNTEAFF. The CDR3 DNA is TGTGCCAGCAGCCTGACAGGGAACACTGAAGCTTTCTTT. The genes are TRBV5-4 and TRBJ1-1, with D perhaps TRBD1 (6 bases). CDR3 length equals 13 residues. Per germline, CDR1 SGHNT and CDR2 YYREEE (reference sequence). The V gene lost 4 bases and the J gene lost 1 base, with 8 bases spanning the gap. Based on the CDR3 plus reference TRBV5-4 and TRBJ1-1, the full variable domain is ETGVTQSPTHLIKTRGQQVTLRCSSQSGHNTVSWYQQALGQGPQFIFQYYREEENGRGNFPPRFSGLQFPNYSSELNVNALELDDSALYLCASSLTGNTEAFFGQGTRLTVV.

This chain joins TRBV30 and TRBJ1-2; D is possibly TRBD1 (6 bases). This CDR3 region has 13 residues. The germline CDR1 and CDR2 sequences are GTSNPN and SVGIG (reference sequence). V was pared by 2 bases and J by 4 bases, with 11 bases between. The CDR3 DNA is TGTGCCTGGAGTCCCAGGGGCGGCTATGGCTACACCTTC. Protein sequence: CAWSPRGGYGYTF.

The V call is TRBV4-2, the J call TRBJ1-3; 8 nucleotides match TRBD1. Germline V gene data show CDR1 as LGHNA and CDR2 as YNFKEQ. V gave up 3 bases and J gave up 0 bases; unmatched junction bases: 16. The CDR3 loop spans 20 amino acids. The chain's CDR3 is CASSHVSPGTGMLSGNTIYF. In DNA, the CDR3 is TGTGCCAGCAGCCACGTTTCCCCGGGGACAGGCATGCTCTCTGGAAACACCATATATTTT.

The V call is TRBV2, the J call TRBJ1-6; TRBD1 matches at 7 bases. Trimming removed 3 bases from V and 7 bases from J; junction bases left unmatched: 3. Germline-derived CDR1 and CDR2 are SNHLY and FYNNEI. The CDR3 sequence is 14 residues long. The CDR3 DNA is TGTGCCAGCAGTGAGGGGACAGCGAATTCACCCCTCCACTTT. It specifies CASSEGTANSPLHF.

The rearrangement uses TRBV20-1 and TRBJ2-3, with TRBD2 identical over 8 bases. Germline-derived CDR1 and CDR2 are DFQATT and SNEGSKA (reference sequence). With V trimmed by 3 bases and J by 4 bases, 12 bases remained unmatched. CDR3 length: 16 amino acids. CDR3 nucleotide sequence: TGCAGTGCTAGTACTCTAAGCGGGAGTGGCGCAGATACGCAGTATTTT. Protein product: CSASTLSGSGADTQYF.

The genes are TRBV5-1 and TRBJ2-1; D remains ambiguous. In germline, CDR1 is SGHRS, CDR2 YFSETQ. CDR3 length equals 14 residues. The V gene lost 0 bases and the J gene lost 7 bases, with 11 bases spanning the gap. CDR3 sequence reads: CASSLDSSLNEQFF. The DNA of the CDR3 is TGCGCCAGCAGCTTGGACAGTTCCTTGAATGAGCAGTTCTTC.

J is TRBJ1-1 and V is TRBV18; perhaps TRBD1 as D (6 bases). The CDR3 runs to 14 residues. Trimming cost V 2 bases and J 3 bases, with 10 bases left between them. Germline CDR1 and CDR2: KGHSH and LQKENI. In DNA form, the CDR3 reads TGTGCCAGCTCACCAGAACAGGGCTACACTGAAGCTTTCTTT. Translation: CASSPEQGYTEAFF.

This chain connects TRBV7-2 to TRBJ2-7, with 10 bases that match TRBD2. Germline V gene lookup returns CDR1 SGHTA and CDR2 FQGNSA. CDR3 length: 15 residues. Germline trimming cut 5 bases from V and 5 bases from J; bases unmatched to any gene: 9. CDR3 protein: CASSRLSGGANEQYF. The CDR3 DNA follows: TGTGCCAGCAGCCGCCTGAGCGGGGGGGCAAACGAGCAGTACTTC. The entire variable domain, with the rest obtained from reference TRBV7-2 and TRBJ2-7, is as follows: GAGVSQSPSNKVTEKGKDVELRCDPISGHTALYWYRQSLGQGLEFLIYFQGNSAPDKSGLPSDRFSAERTGGSVSTLTIQRTQQEDSAVYLCASSRLSGGANEQYFGPGTRLTVT.

The rearrangement joins TRBV6-5 to TRBJ2-7; weak D call: TRBD2 (6 bases). Germline CDR1 and CDR2: MNHEY and SVGAGI. The CDR3 totals 14 residues. V was trimmed by 11 bases and J by 5 bases, leaving 22 bases between them. The CDR3 nucleotides are TGTGCCTCAACGGACTATGGGTCGGGTAACGAGCAGTACTTC. This translates into CASTDYGSGNEQYF.

The V call is TRBV27, the J call TRBJ1-6; perhaps TRBD1 as D (5 bases). CDR3 length: 17 residues. The germline CDR1 and CDR2 sequences are MNHEY and SMNVEV (reference sequence). Trimming left V 8 bases short and J 7 bases short, with 24 bases between. Here the CDR3 reads CASRQNWPGLANSPLHF. In DNA form, the CDR3 reads TGTGCCAGCCGACAGAATTGGCCGGGACTGGCAAATTCACCCCTCCACTTT.

This rearrangement joins TRBV18 to TRBJ1-1; D is perhaps TRBD1 (5 bases). The CDR3 sequence is 15 residues long. Trimming took off 3 bases at V and 5 bases at J, with 16 bases between the two ends. Looked up from germline, CDR1 is KGHSH and CDR2 is LQKENI. This chain's CDR3 is CASSPNWGEGTEAFF. CDR3 nucleotide sequence: TGTGCCAGCTCACCCAACTGGGGGGAAGGGACTGAAGCTTTCTTT.

The chain recombines TRBV5-4 with TRBJ2-1; 9 bases map to TRBD1. From germline, CDR1 is SGHNT and CDR2 YYREEE (reference sequence). The CDR3 contains 14 residues. After removal of 3 bases from V and 7 bases from J, the junction contained 5 bases not matched to a gene. The CDR3 spells CASSSRQGGNEQFF. In DNA, the CDR3 is TGTGCCAGCAGCTCACGACAGGGGGGGAATGAGCAGTTCTTC.